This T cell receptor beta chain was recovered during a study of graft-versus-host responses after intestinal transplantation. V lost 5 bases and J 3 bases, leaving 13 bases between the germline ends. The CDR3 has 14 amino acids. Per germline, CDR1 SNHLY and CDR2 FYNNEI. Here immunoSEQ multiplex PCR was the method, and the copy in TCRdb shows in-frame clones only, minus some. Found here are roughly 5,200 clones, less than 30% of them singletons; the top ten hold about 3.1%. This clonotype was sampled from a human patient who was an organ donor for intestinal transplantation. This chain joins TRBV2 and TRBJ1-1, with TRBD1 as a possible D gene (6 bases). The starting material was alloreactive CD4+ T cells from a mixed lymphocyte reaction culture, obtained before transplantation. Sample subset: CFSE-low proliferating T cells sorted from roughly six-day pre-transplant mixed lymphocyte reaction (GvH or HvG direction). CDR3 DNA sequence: TGTGCCAGCAGTACAAGACAGGCGTACACTGAAGCTTTCTTT. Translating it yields CASSTRQAYTEAFF.